This is a list of T cell receptor beta chains from one sample in a study of cytotoxic CD8 clonotypes in ibrutinib-treated CLL. Using immunoSEQ multiplex PCR, the repertoire was profiled, and TCRdb retains in-frame clones only, with some absent. This sample has fewer than 400,000 clones; approximately 67% occur once, and the top ten carry around 6.5%. The material sequenced was PBMCs, taken after 36 months of ibrutinib treatment. These receptors came from a human donor with chronic lymphocytic leukemia. The CDR3 runs from the conserved cysteine through the conserved F or W. Each record gives: clone size, V gene, J gene, CDR3 protein. The listing skips clone size in some rows; elsewhere it reads once, few, many or a size class.

.	TRBV4-1	TRBJ2-2	CASSQDLRQANTGELFF
.	TRBV21-1	TRBJ2-5	CASSKGGRHQETQYF
few	TRBV5-1	TRBJ1-6	CASSLVGNSPLHF
.	TRBV27	TRBJ2-7	CASSLAGGGSYEQYF
.	TRBV13	TRBJ1-2	CASSLAGAVGGYTF
.	TRBV2	TRBJ1-5	CASRSDSFYSNQPQHF
.	TRBV7-2	TRBJ2-7	CASSSQVGGGEQYF
.	TRBV18	TRBJ1-5	CASSPPGKNQPQHF
once	TRBV29-1	TRBJ2-2	CSVEDQGARNTGELFF
few	TRBV7-3	TRBJ2-3	CASSFLAGSPDTQYF
.	TRBV6-1	TRBJ2-2	CASSSTSGTLGELFF
.	TRBV5-1	TRBJ2-2	CASSWGLRTGELFF
.	TRBV13	TRBJ2-7	CASRDAGTSSYEQYF
.	TRBV29-1	TRBJ2-7	CSVFDRDYEQYF